This TCR beta chain was captured in a study of T cells in Graves' hyperthyroidism and ophthalmopathy (dated by TCRdb to the late 2010s). Broadly, across the study: Peripheral blood samples were taken at the time of initial diagnosis, prior to any treatment. To identify distinguishing TCR V-J signatures, a discovery cohort of about 100 patients was used, comprising 43 with Graves' ophthalmopathy and 55 to 65 with stable Graves' hyperthyroidism. Whether ophthalmopathy could be predicted prospectively was tested in an independent validation cohort made up of roughly 20 hyperthyroidism patients plus 17 patients who later progressed to ophthalmopathy. The 100 or so discovery patients were randomly split 7:3 into training and test sets. Thyroid tissue and blood T-cell repertoires from several Graves' hyperthyroidism patients were also compared in the study. After blood sampling, hyperthyroidism patients were treated with methimazole at a starting dose of 30 mg daily, and ophthalmopathy patients were treated with high-dose intravenous methylprednisolone. TCR Vbeta CDR3 sequencing of 140 or so peripheral blood samples (roughly 41 ophthalmopathy, 75 hyperthyroidism and roughly 17 progressor patients) is reported in the paper.

TCR beta CDR3 regions were amplified from RNA transcripts. The TCR CDR3 was subjected to a first round of RT-PCR using the HTBI primer set and the Qiagen OneStep RT-PCR kit. Libraries were constructed in a second round of multiplex PCR, after which size selection and purification were performed. The libraries were sequenced on an Illumina HiSeq2000 using paired-end 100 bp reads. The authors' pipeline ran thus. SOAPnuke was used to process the raw data, removing reads that contained adapters or uncalled bases, had a mean Phred below 15, or lacked an exact match to the constant primer or identifier. High-quality paired reads were merged using COPE v1.2.5, and each unique nucleotide sequence was defined as a clonotype. MiTCR v1.1 was used to align the clonotypes against IMGT TRBV, TRBD and TRBJ reference segments. Analysis was restricted to V-J combinations with a frequency above 0.0001, which covered 99.2% of repertoires. The TCS score was defined as the ratio of F50 (clonal expansion) to E x V (chaos), calculated using BLOSUM62-based TCRdist between CDR3 peptides within each V-J. Welch's t-statistics and random forest reduced approximately 520 V-J features to 10 to 15, which were used in a naive Bayes classifier (R e1071). TCRdb trimmed the raw reads at Q25, called clones with MiXCR and kept productive beta chains. For every CDR3 protein sequence, its rows merge into one entry that carries the most common genes and DNA. V and J calls and clone size were set by TCRdb, not the authors. Across this sample there are under 650,000 distinct CDR3 sequences, with 16% seen only once. 3% to 4.5% of the sample rests with the top ten.

The study at large found these results: In validation, the model predicted progression to ophthalmopathy a median of approximately 6.3 months before onset, with roughly 70% sensitivity and around 76% specificity. Sample size was not statistically predetermined, and investigators were not blinded to group allocation. Most expanded thyroid clonotypes (frequency above 0.001) were also detected in blood, suggesting blood repertoires may reflect thyroid immune responses. A model built on a 13 V-J signature distinguished ophthalmopathy from stable hyperthyroidism, reaching 87.88% sensitivity and 81.08% specificity in cross-validation and 80%/75% in testing.

Stable Graves' hyperthyroidism was defined as no progression to ophthalmopathy during 18 months of follow-up. The hyperthyroidism patients were between 18 and 65 years old and newly diagnosed, with a disease duration of less than 2 months. The study excluded patients with uncontrolled infections, other autoimmune diseases, pregnancy or lactation. Clinical symptoms, serum thyroxine and TRAb, thyroid ultrasound, and orbital computed tomography formed the basis for the diagnoses. PBMCs were isolated from 7.5 to 10 ml of fresh peripheral blood by Ficoll-Paque density gradient centrifugation. Total RNA was extracted using Trizol reagent, and RNA quality was assessed on an Agilent 2100 Bioanalyzer. This clonotype was counted at least ten times. This clone's antigen is unknown. No qualities accompany the bases; no much larger clone lies one base away. The clonotype comes from a young woman with Graves' hyperthyroidism. Input material: blood.

The DNA sequence reads TGTGCCAGCAGCCCCGGGGCGGACACATACAATGAGCAGTTCTTC. Its product reads: CASSPGADTYNEQFF. The chain is made from TRBV3-1 and TRBJ2-1; the D call is possibly TRBD1 or TRBD2, each sharing 5 bases. The germline V gene (reference sequence) supplies CDR1 LGHDT and CDR2 YNNKEL. The CDR3, from cysteine to phenylalanine, totals 15 residues. Only CDR3 DNA remains: 45 bases, in frame from the first base. Trimming removed 4 bases from V and 4 bases from J, leaving 14 bases between the germline ends.